Following are 5 T cell receptor beta chains from one sample sequenced in a study of CD8+ T cells in alopecia areata (dated by TCRdb to 2016 to 2019). The meaning of the sample's treatment or condition label: oral pan-JAK inhibitor, 5-10 mg twice daily. Receptors were amplified or captured by the immunoSEQ multiplex PCR assay. RNA was extracted from all samples and reverse transcribed into cDNA as template for TCR sequencing. The clones in this table, taken by TCRdb from immuneACCESS, are in-frame only. Not every clone is retained; where verified, under half of the shortfall comes from an unresolved V gene, and the cause of the rest is unknown. The sample includes hundreds of thousands of clones, with 60% observed a single time. Around 0.92% of the sample lies in the top ten. Sequencing was performed on CD4+ T cells sorted from blood, taken at week 52, from a patient treated with tofacitinib. Receptor source: a human donor with alopecia areata.

This sequence joins TRBV9 and TRBJ2-5; D unresolved. This CDR3 spans 13 amino acids. Trimming left V 6 bases short and J 5 bases short, with 14 bases between. Germline loops: CDR1 SGDLS, CDR2 YYNGEE. The CDR3 DNA sequence: TGTGCCAGCACCCCTGGCAGTCAGGAGACCCAGTACTTC. This sequence encodes CASTPGSQETQYF. Drawing the rest from reference TRBV9 and TRBJ2-5, the complete variable domain is DSGVTQTPKHLITATGQRVTLRCSPRSGDLSVYWYQQSLDQGLQFLIQYYNGEERAKGNILERFSAQQFPDLHSELNLSSLELGDSALYFCASTPGSQETQYFGPGTRLLVL.

V is TRBV27 and J is TRBJ1-1; D is perhaps TRBD1 (5 bases). The CDR3 has 15 residues. Trimming cost V 6 bases and J 4 bases, with 18 bases left between them. The V gene's germline CDR1 is MNHEY and CDR2 SMNVEV (reference sequence). DNA of the CDR3: TGTGCCAGCAGCCCAAGCAGGGTCGGTACCACTGAAGCTTTCTTT. Its translation is CASSPSRVGTTEAFF.

This clone was counted a single time. This chain links TRBV30 with TRBJ1-5, with D perhaps TRBD1 (5 bases). This CDR3 spans 15 amino acids. Trimming removed 0 bases at V and 4 bases at J, with 13 bases between. In germline, CDR1 is GTSNPN, CDR2 SVGIG (reference sequence). The CDR3 DNA reads TGTGCCTGGAGTGTAGCGGGACTCTTTAATCAGCCCCAGCATTTT. Amino acid sequence: CAWSVAGLFNQPQHF. The complete variable domain, with remaining parts taken from reference TRBV30 and TRBJ1-5, reads SQTIHQWPATLVQPVGSPLSLECTVEGTSNPNLYWYRQAAGRGLQLLFYSVGIGQISSEVPQNLSASRPQDRQFILSSKKLLLSDSGFYLCAWSVAGLFNQPQHFGDGTRLSIL.

The chain uses TRBV5-1 and TRBJ1-1; D possibly corresponds to TRBD1 (6 bases). The CDR3 consists of 13 residues. Deletions cut 0 bases from V and 7 bases from J, with 10 bases between. Germline CDR1 reads SGHRS; CDR2 reads YFSETQ. CDR3 DNA sequence: TGCGCCAGCAGCTTGGTAGTACAGGGTGAAGCTTTCTTT. Its translation is CASSLVVQGEAFF.

In regard to this clone: The same CDR3 can be traced to other DNA sequences in this sample. This rearrangement joins TRBV30 to TRBJ1-5; no clear D. The CDR3 has 13 residues. CDR1 GTSNPN and CDR2 SVGIG come from the germline V gene (reference sequence). Deletions cut 1 base from V and 4 bases from J, with 8 bases between. The CDR3 is CAWSGGGNQPQHF. CDR3 DNA: TGTGCCTGGAGTGGGGGAGGGAATCAGCCCCAGCATTTT.